A single sample gave rise to the 25 T cell receptor beta chains below, sequenced in a study of T cells after yellow fever vaccination. Via MiXCR, TCRdb re-called the 5' RACE reads, giving one row per CDR3 protein. Here the sample spans more than 110,000 distinct CDR3 sequences, 6.6% being singletons. The material sequenced was CD4+ T cells sorted from PBMCs, taken 10 days after the yellow fever booster vaccination. The receptors originated from a man aged 25 to 40 who received the YFV17D yellow fever vaccine.

The chain employs TRBV2 and TRBJ1-3; maybe TRBD1 (5 bases). The CDR3 covers 13 residues. The V end lost 9 bases, the J end lost 1 base, and 10 bases lay between the germline ends. Per the germline V gene, CDR1 is SNHLY and CDR2 is FYNNEI. CDR3 sequence reads: CASQQESGNTIYF. The DNA for the CDR3 is TGTGCCAGTCAACAGGAGTCTGGAAACACCATATATTTT.

Many counts were recorded for this clonotype. The CDR3, as DNA: TGTGCCACCAGCAGACCCCCGGGGCTCTATCATGGCTACACCTTC. Protein: CATSRPPGLYHGYTF. The V gene is TRBV15, the J gene TRBJ1-2, with a possible D match to TRBD1 (5 bases). This CDR3 comprises 15 residues. Trimming took off 2 bases at V and 6 bases at J, with 16 bases between the two ends. Germline V gives CDR1 LNHNV, CDR2 YYDKDF (reference sequence).

This chain links TRBV5-6 with TRBJ2-7; D remains ambiguous. The CDR3 totals 12 residues. Per the germline V gene, CDR1 is SGHDT and CDR2 is YYEEEE. The V end lost 3 bases, the J end lost 4 bases, and 8 bases lay between the germline ends. CDR3 protein: CASSSLLYEQYF. The CDR3 nucleotides read TGTGCCAGCAGCTCCCTCTTATACGAGCAGTACTTC. Using reference TRBV5-6 and TRBJ2-7 for the parts outside the CDR3, the full variable domain is DAGVTQSPTHLIKTRGQQVTLRCSPKSGHDTVSWYQQALGQGPQFIFQYYEEEERQRGNFPDRFSGHQFPNYSSELNVNALLLGDSALYLCASSSLLYEQYFGPGTRLTVT.

This clonotype was counted many times. This chain connects TRBV29-1 to TRBJ2-1; 7 nucleotides line up with TRBD2. J was trimmed by 2 bases and V by 5 bases; bases with no gene match: 6. The CDR3 has 14 residues. From germline, CDR1 is SQVTM and CDR2 ANQGSEA. The CDR3: CSVPTSGAYNEQFF. The CDR3, as DNA: TGCAGCGTTCCTACCAGCGGGGCCTACAATGAGCAGTTCTTC.

This clonotype has ten or more counts. The rearrangement uses TRBV7-9 and TRBJ2-5, with D possibly being TRBD2 (7 bases). Between the trimmed V and J ends, which lost 6 bases and 5 bases, there was a span of 13 bases. Germline V gene sequence: CDR1 SEHNR, CDR2 FQNEAQ (reference sequence). The CDR3 sequence is 13 residues long. CDR3 in DNA: TGTGCCAGCAGACGAGGGGGGGTGGAGACCCAGTACTTC. This codes for CASRRGGVETQYF. The complete variable domain, with remaining parts taken from reference TRBV7-9 and TRBJ2-5, reads DTGVSQNPRHKITKRGQNVTFRCDPISEHNRLYWYRQTLGQGPEFLTYFQNEAQLEKSRLLSDRFSAERPKGSFSTLEIQRTEQGDSAMYLCASRRGGVETQYFGPGTRLLVL.

This clonotype was observed many times. J is TRBJ2-5 and V is TRBV29-1; 8 bases map to TRBD1. CDR1 and CDR2 from the germline V gene are SQVTM and ANQGSEA. Germline trimming cut 5 bases from V and 5 bases from J; bases unmatched to any gene: 4. CDR3 length: 12 amino acids. CDR3: CSVWYRGETQYF. As DNA, the CDR3 is TGCAGCGTTTGGTACAGGGGGGAGACCCAGTACTTC.

This clonotype was seen repeatedly, ten times or more. The rearrangement links TRBV3-1 to TRBJ1-2, with D possibly TRBD1 on 5 matching bases. This CDR3 is built from 13 residues. V was pared by 8 bases and J by 8 bases, with 18 bases between. The germline gives CDR1 LGHDT, CDR2 YNNKEL (reference sequence). CDR3 DNA sequence: TGTGCCAGCTCACCGCTGAAGGGGCAGGGCTACACCTTC. Translation: CASSPLKGQGYTF.

This clonotype was detected ten times or more. This chain uses TRBV7-8 with TRBJ2-1; 9 nucleotides agree with TRBD2. Per the germline V gene, CDR1 is SGHVS and CDR2 is FQNEAQ. CDR3 length: 16 residues. V lost 5 bases and J lost 6; bases outside the gene matches: 11. The CDR3 sequence is CASSLGPASGANEQFF. In DNA form, the CDR3 reads TGTGCCAGCAGCCTCGGTCCGGCTAGCGGGGCCAATGAGCAGTTCTTC.

This clonotype was counted a few times. The genes are TRBV12-3 or TRBV12-4 and TRBJ2-7; 8 nucleotides agree with TRBD1. The J segment lost 0 bases and the V segment lost 2 bases, leaving 6 bases of the junction unmatched. There are 16 residues in the CDR3. CDR3 loop: CASSLSRDRSSYEQYF. The DNA for the CDR3 is TGTGCCAGCAGTTTAAGTAGGGACAGGAGCTCCTACGAGCAGTACTTC.

This clonotype was detected once. This may come from a read error, since a much larger clone is one base off. This rearrangement joins TRBV12-3 or TRBV12-4 to TRBJ2-7; D is ambiguous. The V and J ends lost 6 bases and 2 bases respectively, with 11 bases between them. The CDR3 length is 13 residues. The DNA for the CDR3 is TGTGCCAGCAGGAATAGCACCGCCTACGAGCAGTACTTC. Protein: CASRNSTAYEQYF.

Ten or more counts support this clonotype. The genes are TRBV20-1 and TRBJ2-3; no clear D gene. Between the trimmed V and J ends, which lost 6 bases and 3 bases, there was a span of 13 bases. The CDR3 length is 13 residues. Germline V gene sequence: CDR1 DFQATT, CDR2 SNEGSKA (reference sequence). CDR3 nucleotide sequence: TGCAGTGCATGTGTGCTAGGTACAGATACGCAGTATTTT. Encoded protein: CSACVLGTDTQYF.

This clonotype was counted at least ten times. V gene TRBV2 combines with J gene TRBJ1-6; maybe TRBD1 (5 bases). This CDR3 is 15 amino acids long. Trimming removed 9 bases from V and 0 bases from J, with 12 bases in between. Germline CDR1 and CDR2: SNHLY and FYNNEI. The CDR3 DNA is TGTGCCAGTGCCGGGGGTAGCTCCTATAATTCACCCCTCCACTTT. It is translated as CASAGGSSYNSPLHF.

This clonotype was picked up many times. The CDR3 reads CASSPPDSTYEQYF. The DNA for the CDR3 is TGTGCCAGCAGTCCCCCGGACAGCACCTACGAGCAGTACTTC. V usage is TRBV28 and J usage is TRBJ2-7, with D tentatively TRBD1 (6 bases). The CDR3 totals 14 residues. CDR1 MDHEN and CDR2 SYDVKM come from the germline V gene. Between the trimmed V and J ends, which lost 5 bases and 2 bases, there was a span of 13 bases.

This clonotype was detected ten times or more. The chain employs TRBV7-2 and TRBJ2-1; possible D gene TRBD2, 5 bases. Trimming took off 2 bases at V and 6 bases at J, with 11 bases between the two ends. Germline V lookup: CDR1 SGHTA, CDR2 FQGNSA. This CDR3 is 14 amino acids long. CDR3 amino acids: CASSLHAGLNEQFF. The CDR3 DNA reads as TGTGCCAGCAGCTTACATGCGGGTCTCAATGAGCAGTTCTTC.

The chain couples TRBV10-3 to TRBJ1-1; D is uncertain. Germline lookup yields CDR1 ENHRY and CDR2 SYGVKD. CDR3 length: 13 residues. V gave up 2 bases and J gave up 1 base, with 5 bases separating them. The chain's CDR3 is CAISERQNTEAFF. Here the CDR3 DNA reads TGTGCCATCAGTGAGAGACAGAACACTGAAGCTTTCTTT.

This clonotype was detected many times. This rearrangement joins TRBV18 to TRBJ2-3, with D unclear. Germline CDR1 reads KGHSH; CDR2 reads LQKENI. V was shortened by 2 bases and J by 1 base, with 10 bases between the two germline ends. The CDR3 consists of 15 residues. As DNA, the CDR3 is TGTGCCAGCTCACCAAGTATGGTTGGCACAGATACGCAGTATTTT. Protein product: CASSPSMVGTDTQYF.

A note on this clonotype: Sequence at one end of the junction differs from germline and may be a read error. The rearrangement links TRBV5-1 to TRBJ2-7, with TRBD2 matching over 16 bases. The length of the CDR3 is 16 residues. CDR1 SGHRS and CDR2 YFSETQ come from the germline V gene. The CDR3 spells CASSTGTSGRAYKQYF. CDR3 bases: TGCGCCAGCAGCACCGGGACTAGCGGGAGGGCCTACAAGCAGTACTTC.

There are many counts of this clonotype. V is TRBV4-2 and J is TRBJ2-1; the match to TRBD2 covers 10 bases. J was trimmed by 8 bases and V by 1 base; bases with no gene match: 11. The CDR3 is made up of 17 amino acids. The germline V gene encodes CDR1 LGHNA and CDR2 YNFKEQ. CDR3 in amino acids: CASSQAGAGGPLDEQFF. The CDR3 bases are TGTGCCAGCAGCCAAGCGGGAGCGGGAGGGCCGCTCGATGAGCAGTTCTTC.

This clonotype was picked up many times. This chain connects TRBV7-2 to TRBJ2-3, with D unresolved. This CDR3 spans 14 amino acids. The germline V gene encodes CDR1 SGHTA and CDR2 FQGNSA. V lost 1 base and J lost 11, with 16 bases in between. This CDR3 is CASSLVDGESGQYF. CDR3 bases: TGTGCCAGCAGCTTAGTAGATGGCGAGAGTGGGCAGTATTTT.

This clonotype was counted ten times or more. This rearrangement joins TRBV15 to TRBJ2-7; D uncertain. Germline V gives CDR1 LNHNV, CDR2 YYDKDF (reference sequence). The CDR3 spans 14 residues. Trimming left V 0 bases short and J 6 bases short, with 12 bases between. CDR3 sequence reads: CATSRDLGLGEQYF. CDR3 coding DNA: TGTGCCACCAGCAGAGATTTGGGTTTAGGCGAGCAGTACTTC.

This clonotype was seen ten or more times. The chain links TRBV19 to TRBJ1-2; D uncertain. With 7 bases removed from V and 5 bases from J, the gap between germline ends came to 11 bases. In germline, CDR1 is LNHDA, CDR2 SQIVND (reference sequence). The CDR3 has 12 residues. The CDR3 loop reads CASKAMGYGYTF. DNA for the CDR3: TGTGCCAGTAAGGCAATGGGGTATGGCTACACCTTC.

The sample holds many counts of this clonotype. The chain employs TRBV28 and TRBJ1-2; a possible D gene is TRBD1 (5 bases). Trimming removed 6 bases at V and 4 bases at J, with 12 bases between. Per germline, CDR1 MDHEN and CDR2 SYDVKM. The CDR3 totals 13 residues. Here the CDR3 DNA reads TGTGCCAGCAGAGACAGCGCTTCCTATGGCTACACCTTC. This gives the protein CASRDSASYGYTF.

V gene TRBV5-5 combines with J gene TRBJ1-2, with D uncertain. This CDR3 has 13 residues. Germline assignment: CDR1 SGHKS and CDR2 YYEKEE (reference sequence). The V gene lost 9 bases and the J gene lost 8 bases, with 20 bases spanning the gap. The CDR3 sequence is CAIGPGGLYGYTF. CDR3 bases: TGTGCCATCGGCCCCGGTGGGCTGTACGGCTACACCTTC.

This clonotype was found a few times. CDR3 nucleotides: TGTGCCAGCAACCTGGGAGAGGCAGAGACCCAGTACTTC. This encodes CASNLGEAETQYF. The rearrangement uses TRBV28 and TRBJ2-5, with D maybe TRBD2 (5 bases). V lost 7 bases and J 4 bases, leaving 13 bases between the germline ends. Germline V gene data show CDR1 as MDHEN and CDR2 as SYDVKM. The CDR3 runs to 13 residues.

The sample holds many counts of this clonotype. The V call is TRBV10-2, the J call TRBJ2-3; 14 bases map to TRBD2. With 5 bases clipped from V and 2 bases from J, the junction kept 6 bases outside the gene matches. The germline gives CDR1 WSHSY, CDR2 SAAADI. The length of the CDR3 is 17 residues. As DNA, the CDR3 is TGCGCCAGCAGTCTCGGGACTAGCGGGAGAAACACAGATACGCAGTATTTT. Translated, it gives CASSLGTSGRNTDTQYF.